This passage covers 29 T cell receptor beta chains from one sample sequenced in a study of molecular identifiers for immune sequencing clone quantification. TCRdb independently ran MiXCR on the PCR reads; one entry per CDR3 protein. The sample consists of hundreds of thousands of distinct CDR3 sequences, less than 30% of them appearing once. Input material: naive CD8+ T cells from blood, with Jurkat cell RNA spiked in. This sample's subset: FACS-sorted CD8+CD4-CCR7+CD45RA+ naive T cells. The receptors here all came from a human donor in good health. Some libraries in this study had Jurkat cell RNA spiked in.

This clonotype has ten or more counts. This chain joins TRBV5-6 and TRBJ2-3; D ambiguous. The CDR3 spans 17 residues. V was cut by 4 bases and J by 0 bases, with 18 bases left in between. Germline CDR1 and CDR2: SGHDT and YYEEEE. The DNA for the CDR3 is TGTGCCAGCAGCCTACTGAGGAGCGAACCTAGCACAGATACGCAGTATTTT. Amino acids: CASSLLRSEPSTDTQYF.

This clonotype was recorded many times. The gene calls are TRBV7-9 and TRBJ2-5; no clear D gene. The CDR3 sequence is 14 residues long. Germline V lookup: CDR1 SEHNR, CDR2 FQNEAQ (reference sequence). The V end lost 4 bases, the J end lost 5 bases, and 14 bases lay between the germline ends. CDR3 sequence: CASSSLNSTETQYF. CDR3 nucleotide sequence: TGTGCCAGCAGCTCCCTGAACTCGACGGAGACCCAGTACTTC.

This clonotype was detected ten times or more. The gene calls are TRBV6-6 and TRBJ2-1, with no clear D. The CDR3 totals 15 residues. CDR1 and CDR2 (germline): MNHNY, SVGAGI (reference sequence). V lost 1 base to trimming and J lost 4 bases, with 11 bases between them. As DNA, the CDR3 is TGTGCCAGCAGTTACTTTAAGGGATTGTACAATGAGCAGTTCTTC. Its translation is CASSYFKGLYNEQFF.

This clonotype has only a few counts. A clone one base away is much larger, so this may be a read error. The chain carries TRBV7-9 and TRBJ2-5, with D unresolved. The germline gives CDR1 SEHNR, CDR2 FQNEAQ (reference sequence). The CDR3 length is 11 residues. The CDR3 DNA follows: TGTGCCAGCAGCCAACAAGAGCCCCAGTACTTC. It is translated as CASSQQEPQYF.

The V gene is TRBV4-3, the J gene TRBJ2-1; D gene uncertain. V was clipped by 1 base and J by 9 bases, with 19 bases between them. This CDR3 spans 16 amino acids. The V gene's germline CDR1 is LGHNA and CDR2 YSLEER. For the CDR3, the DNA is TGCGCCAGCAGCCAAGCAGGTTCAGGAGCGCTAGGTGAGCAGTTCTTC. As protein: CASSQAGSGALGEQFF.

This clonotype was seen only a few times. The CDR3 region is CASSSDSSGGEFF. CDR3 in DNA: TGTGCCAGTAGTAGCGACTCTAGCGGGGGAGAGTTCTTC. The chain recombines TRBV19 with TRBJ2-1, with 10 bases identical to TRBD2. Germline-derived CDR1 and CDR2 are LNHDA and SQIVND (reference sequence). V gave up 4 bases and J gave up 14 bases; unmatched junction bases: 8. CDR3 length equals 13 residues.

Worth noting for this clonotype: The missing conserved phenylalanine or tryptophan at the end of this CDR3 makes a read error likely. The chain carries TRBV6-5 and TRBJ2-5, with D possibly TRBD1 on 6 matching bases. The CDR3 has 13 residues. The V gene lost 0 bases and the J gene lost 7 bases, with 9 bases spanning the gap. Germline V gene sequence: CDR1 MNHEY, CDR2 SVGAGI. The CDR3 sequence: CASSYSEQGTQYC. The DNA for the CDR3 is TGTGCCAGCAGTTACTCCGAACAGGGGACCCAGTACTGC.

This clonotype was detected only a few times. The chain uses TRBV30 and TRBJ2-5; D is ambiguous. The CDR3 has 13 residues. The germline V gene encodes CDR1 GTSNPN and CDR2 SVGIG (reference sequence). V was trimmed by 3 bases and J by 1 base, leaving 9 bases between them. The CDR3: CAWRLLGQETQYF. Here the CDR3 DNA reads TGTGCCTGGAGACTGCTGGGCCAAGAGACCCAGTACTTC.

The chain uses TRBV9 and TRBJ2-5; D is perhaps TRBD2 (6 bases). The CDR3 consists of 15 residues. V was cut by 4 bases and J by 1 base, with 14 bases left in between. Germline V lookup: CDR1 SGDLS, CDR2 YYNGEE. The CDR3 nucleotides read TGTGCCAGCAGCAGGGGCGGGACGATCCAAGAGACCCAGTACTTC. This codes for CASSRGGTIQETQYF.

This clonotype has ten or more counts. The rearrangement uses TRBV7-9 and TRBJ2-5; 7 bases match TRBD2. J gave up 3 bases and V 0 bases, and 4 bases lay outside the gene matches. The germline V gene has CDR1 SEHNR and CDR2 FQNEAQ (reference sequence). The CDR3 sequence is 15 residues long. The DNA for the CDR3 is TGTGCCAGCAGCTTAGCTAGCGGGCCTGAAGAGACCCAGTACTTC. Protein sequence: CASSLASGPEETQYF.

The sample holds one count of this clonotype. This chain uses TRBV12-3 or TRBV12-4 with TRBJ2-6, with 8 bases aligning to TRBD1. After removal of 5 bases from V and 1 base from J, the junction contained 10 bases not matched to a gene. The CDR3 is made up of 18 amino acids. The CDR3 DNA sequence: TGTGCCAGCAGTCTCGTCAGGACAGGGACATCTGGGGCCAACGTCCTGACTTTC. The encoded protein is CASSLVRTGTSGANVLTF.

As concerns this clonotype: This sequence may be a read error, since a much larger clone differs from it by one base. The chain is built from TRBV2 and TRBJ1-2; TRBD1 agrees at 7 bases. With 4 bases clipped from V and 7 bases from J, the junction kept 15 bases outside the gene matches. This CDR3 comprises 16 residues. Germline V CDR1 and CDR2: SNHLY, FYNNEI. This CDR3 is CASSGGDGNRGGGYTF. DNA of the CDR3: TGTGCCAGCAGTGGGGGGGACGGGAACAGGGGTGGTGGCTACACCTTC.

This clonotype has more than one count but fewer than ten. The genes are TRBV10-2 and TRBJ2-7; D might be TRBD2 (6 bases). The CDR3 length is 14 residues. V lost 2 bases and J 2 bases, leaving 10 bases between the germline ends. Germline values: CDR1 WSHSY, CDR2 SAAADI. CDR3 sequence: CASSEGRTTYEQYF. CDR3 in DNA: TGCGCCAGCAGTGAGGGGCGGACTACCTACGAGCAGTACTTC.

This clonotype was seen many times. V usage is TRBV28 and J usage is TRBJ2-3; tentatively, D is TRBD1 or TRBD2 (5 bases each). The CDR3 is 14 amino acids. From germline, CDR1 is MDHEN and CDR2 SYDVKM. V was clipped by 2 bases and J by 7 bases, with 13 bases between them. Written as DNA, the CDR3 is TGTGCCAGCAGTTTAGAGGGACCGACGAATACGCAGTATTTT. It translates to CASSLEGPTNTQYF.

This clonotype was recorded many times. V usage is TRBV11-2 and J usage is TRBJ2-1; D uncertain. There are 15 residues in the CDR3. V was trimmed by 3 bases and J by 4 bases, leaving 13 bases between them. Germline V gene sequence: CDR1 SGHAT, CDR2 FQNNGV. DNA of the CDR3: TGTGCCAGCAGCTTGACCCCCGAAGGGTACAATGAGCAGTTCTTC. Translating gives CASSLTPEGYNEQFF.

There are a few counts of this clonotype. The J gene is TRBJ1-2, the V gene TRBV5-6; D is ambiguous. The CDR3 spans 13 residues. V gave up 4 bases and J gave up 5 bases, with 12 bases separating them. CDR1 is SGHDT, CDR2 YYEEEE, per germline. The CDR3 sequence is CASSHWAQYGYTF. For the CDR3, the DNA is TGTGCCAGCAGCCATTGGGCTCAGTATGGCTACACCTTC. Using reference TRBV5-6 and TRBJ1-2 for the parts outside the CDR3, the full variable domain is DAGVTQSPTHLIKTRGQQVTLRCSPKSGHDTVSWYQQALGQGPQFIFQYYEEEERQRGNFPDRFSGHQFPNYSSELNVNALLLGDSALYLCASSHWAQYGYTFGSGTRLTVV.

The chain joins TRBV9 to TRBJ1-4; D unresolved. Trimming removed 3 bases at V and 7 bases at J, with 10 bases between. The CDR3 contains 13 residues. CDR1 and CDR2 (germline): SGDLS, YYNGEE. CDR3 DNA: TGTGCCAGCAGCGATTCCAGCGGTGAAAAACTGTTTTTT. It yields the protein CASSDSSGEKLFF.

In its sample, this clonotype was seen a few times. The V call is TRBV6-5, the J call TRBJ1-1, with 7 bases identical to TRBD1. CDR1 is MNHEY, CDR2 SVGAGI, per germline. CDR3 length: 16 amino acids. After removal of 2 bases from V and 4 bases from J, the junction contained 10 bases not matched to a gene. Here the CDR3 DNA reads TGTGCCAGCAGTTACGACAGGGTGGGGTATGGCACTGAAGCTTTCTTT. It encodes CASSYDRVGYGTEAFF.

The count of this clonotype is one. At one of its ends the junction is not consistent with the germline gene, which may arise from a read error. This chain uses TRBV9 with TRBJ2-1; D unresolved. This CDR3 contains 17 residues. Germline loops: CDR1 SGDLS, CDR2 YYNGEE. As DNA, the CDR3 is TGTGCCAGCAGCGTAACCTCACTCGTGAGCTCCTACAGTGAGCAGTTCTTC. Its translation: CASSVTSLVSSYSEQFF.

This clonotype came up a few times. V usage is TRBV29-1 and J usage is TRBJ2-7; D remains ambiguous. The germline V gene has CDR1 SQVTM and CDR2 ANQGSEA. The CDR3 sequence is 13 residues long. Trimming stripped 3 bases from V and 2 bases from J, with 11 bases between. As DNA, the CDR3 is TGCAGCGTTGAGATTGGCACTGCCTACGAGCAGTACTTC. This codes for CSVEIGTAYEQYF.

This clonotype was seen repeatedly, ten times or more. The gene calls are TRBV27 and TRBJ2-7; D remains unclear. Germline assignment: CDR1 MNHEY and CDR2 SMNVEV (reference sequence). The V end lost 5 bases, the J end lost 4 bases, and 12 bases lay between the germline ends. The CDR3 runs 13 residues. The CDR3 DNA reads as TGTGCCAGCAGTCCACCCCGGTTGTACGAGCAGTACTTC. Residues: CASSPPRLYEQYF.

Ten or more counts support this clonotype. The chain carries TRBV13 and TRBJ2-3; tentatively, D is TRBD2 (5 bases). Trimming took off 5 bases at V and 6 bases at J, with 9 bases between the two ends. In germline, CDR1 is PRHDT, CDR2 FYEKMQ (reference sequence). CDR3 length: 12 residues. CDR3 coding DNA: TGTGCCAGCAGCAGGACTGGGGATACGCAGTATTTT. It is translated as CASSRTGDTQYF.

As to this clonotype: A much larger clone sits a single nucleotide away, making a read error possible. The V call is TRBV7-9, the J call TRBJ2-5; D unresolved. V was trimmed by 3 bases and J by 7 bases, leaving 12 bases between them. CDR1 is SEHNR, CDR2 FQNEAQ, per germline (reference sequence). The CDR3 extends over 13 amino acids. CDR3 residues: CASSFGFEGTQYF. The CDR3 nucleotides are TGTGCCAGCAGCTTCGGTTTCGAAGGGACCCAGTACTTC.

With regard to this clonotype: A much larger clone lies one base from this, so it may be a read error. The conserved phenylalanine or tryptophan is not found at the CDR3 terminus, so this likely reflects a read error. In DNA form, the CDR3 reads TGTGCCACCAGTGATCGCACAGATACGCAGTATTTA. Translating gives CATSDRTDTQYL. This chain uses TRBV24-1 with TRBJ2-3; D remains ambiguous. The CDR3 consists of 12 residues. Per the germline V gene, CDR1 is KGHDR and CDR2 is SFDVKD. Deletions cut 3 bases from V and 1 base from J, with 1 base between.

Comments on this clonotype: A much larger clone lies one base from this, so it may be a read error. This chain joins TRBV9 and TRBJ1-1; weak D call: TRBD1 (6 bases). The CDR3 spans 13 residues. Germline CDR1 reads SGDLS; CDR2 reads YYNGEE. The CDR3 loop reads CASGVAGATEAFF. The CDR3 nucleotides read TGTGCCAGCGGCGTAGCAGGGGCCACTGAAGCTTTCTTT.

The chain links TRBV21-1 to TRBJ2-3; TRBD2 was called by the table and not checked on the DNA. TRBV21-1 is recorded as a pseudogene. The CDR3 is made up of 20 amino acids. Here the CDR3 reads CASSKNLTSGGAVSTDTQYF. The CDR3 region has the DNA TGTGCCAGCAGCAAAAACTTGACTAGCGGGGGGGCCGTGTCCACAGATACGCAGTATTTT.

The chain joins TRBV27 to TRBJ2-5; D not certain. The V and J ends lost 1 base and 1 base respectively, with 10 bases between them. The CDR3 loop spans 15 amino acids. Germline CDR1 is MNHEY and CDR2 is SMNVEV (reference sequence). This CDR3 reads CASSLWGHPQETQYF. In DNA form, the CDR3 reads TGTGCCAGCAGTTTATGGGGTCACCCCCAAGAGACCCAGTACTTC.

This clonotype was seen at least ten times. V usage is TRBV29-1 and J usage is TRBJ1-1; D is perhaps TRBD1 (5 bases). The CDR3 is 14 amino acids. Trimming shortened V by 2 bases and J by 0 bases, and 10 bases separated the two germline ends. CDR1 is SQVTM and CDR2 is ANQGSEA in the germline V gene. CDR3 residues: CSVEWSGLNTEAFF. The CDR3 region has the DNA TGCAGCGTTGAATGGTCAGGGTTGAACACTGAAGCTTTCTTT.

Ten or more counts support this clonotype. The genes are TRBV18 and TRBJ1-1; 7 bases are shared with TRBD1. V was pared by 2 bases and J by 1 base, with 4 bases of the junction left unmatched. CDR1 KGHSH and CDR2 LQKENI come from the germline V gene. This CDR3 is built from 15 residues. As DNA, the CDR3 is TGTGCCAGCTCACCAAGGGGACAGCCGAACACTGAAGCTTTCTTT. It yields the protein CASSPRGQPNTEAFF. The full variable domain, with the rest looked up from reference TRBV18 and TRBJ1-1, is NAGVMQNPRHLVRRRGQEARLRCSPMKGHSHVYWYRQLPEEGLKFMVYLQKENIIDESGMPKERFSAEFPKEGPSILRIQQVVRGDSAAYFCASSPRGQPNTEAFFGQGTRLTVV.